Listed below are T cell receptor beta chains from one sample, sequenced in a study of CD8 T cells in Susac syndrome. MiXCR was run by TCRdb on the immunoSEQ multiplex PCR reads, yielding one entry per CDR3 protein. This table has 170,000 or so distinct CDR3 sequences, approximately 96% appearing once. The sample consisted of CD8+ T cells from PBMCs. All receptors derive from a human donor with multiple sclerosis. The CDR3 runs from the conserved cysteine through the conserved F or W. A D gene is named only where the DNA matches it firmly. Clone size appears in some rows only: once, few, many, or a class for an expanded clone.

v_gene: TRBV5-1
j_gene: TRBJ2-7
abundance: -
len: 15
d_gene: -
CDR3aa: CASSFPGTPSYEQYF
CDR3nt: TGCGCCAGCAGCTTTCCCGGGACTCCCTCCTACGAGCAGTACTTC

v_gene: TRBV14
j_gene: TRBJ2-7
abundance: -
len: 12
d_gene: -
CDR3aa: CASSQKSWEQYF
CDR3nt: TGTGCCAGCAGCCAAAAAAGCTGGGAGCAGTACTTC

v_gene: TRBV9
j_gene: TRBJ2-7
abundance: -
len: 13
d_gene: -
CDR3aa: CASSVKGGVEQYF
CDR3nt: TGTGCCAGCAGCGTAAAGGGGGGAGTCGAGCAGTACTTC

v_gene: TRBV3-1
j_gene: TRBJ2-3
abundance: -
len: 19
d_gene: TRBD1
CDR3aa: CASSQDLRAGGGRTDTQYF
CDR3nt: TGTGCCAGCAGCCAAGATCTTAGGGCAGGGGGCGGACGCACAGATACGCAGTATTTT

v_gene: TRBV27
j_gene: TRBJ1-1
abundance: -
len: 16
d_gene: -
CDR3aa: CASSPGTLGWHTEAFF
CDR3nt: TGTGCCAGCAGCCCCGGGACATTAGGGTGGCACACTGAAGCTTTCTTT

v_gene: TRBV27
j_gene: TRBJ1-2
abundance: -
len: 14
d_gene: -
CDR3aa: CASSPLGSLYGYTF
CDR3nt: TGTGCCAGCAGCCCATTGGGCAGCCTCTATGGCTACACCTTC

v_gene: TRBV11-2
j_gene: TRBJ2-5
abundance: once
len: 19
d_gene: -
CDR3aa: CASSARRGSPEVYLGTQYF
CDR3nt: TGTGCCAGCAGCGCCCGCCGAGGGTCGCCAGAAGTATATTTGGGGACCCAGTACTTC

v_gene: TRBV7-9
j_gene: TRBJ2-7
abundance: -
len: 15
d_gene: TRBD1
CDR3aa: CASSPKDRGPGEQYF
CDR3nt: TGTGCCAGCAGCCCCAAGGACAGGGGACCAGGCGAGCAGTACTTC

v_gene: TRBV30
j_gene: TRBJ2-1
abundance: -
len: 15
d_gene: -
CDR3aa: CAWSAPGQGRIEQFF
CDR3nt: TGTGCCTGGAGTGCGCCGGGACAAGGCCGGATAGAGCAGTTCTTC

v_gene: TRBV28
j_gene: TRBJ2-3
abundance: -
len: 12
d_gene: -
CDR3aa: CASTEWGDTQYF
CDR3nt: TGTGCCAGCACAGAATGGGGTGATACGCAGTATTTT

v_gene: TRBV14
j_gene: TRBJ2-1
abundance: -
len: 13
d_gene: -
CDR3aa: CASSQVAGNEQFF
CDR3nt: TGTGCCAGCAGCCAAGTAGCCGGCAATGAGCAGTTCTTC

v_gene: TRBV20-1
j_gene: TRBJ2-1
abundance: -
len: 9
d_gene: -
CDR3aa: CSVDDEQFF
CDR3nt: TGCAGTGTCGACGATGAGCAGTTCTTC

v_gene: TRBV2
j_gene: TRBJ2-5
abundance: once
len: 14
d_gene: -
CDR3aa: CASSDPRRDETQYF
CDR3nt: TGTGCCAGCAGTGACCCCAGGCGAGACGAGACCCAGTACTTC

v_gene: TRBV9
j_gene: TRBJ2-3
abundance: -
len: 15
d_gene: TRBD1
CDR3aa: CASSVGGTGADTQYF
CDR3nt: TGTGCCAGCAGCGTAGGGGGGACAGGGGCAGATACGCAGTATTTT

v_gene: TRBV20-1
j_gene: TRBJ2-5
abundance: -
len: 16
d_gene: TRBD2
CDR3aa: CSARVAGGRTQETQYF
CDR3nt: TGCAGTGCTAGAGTGGCGGGAGGGCGAACCCAAGAGACCCAGTACTTC

v_gene: TRBV7-2
j_gene: TRBJ2-1
abundance: -
len: 15
d_gene: TRBD1
CDR3aa: CASSQRGQGNNEQFF
CDR3nt: TGTGCCAGCAGCCAACGCGGACAGGGGAACAATGAGCAGTTCTTC

v_gene: TRBV2
j_gene: TRBJ2-7
abundance: once
len: 12
d_gene: -
CDR3aa: CASGPVNYEQYF
CDR3nt: TGTGCCTCGGGACCGGTCAACTACGAGCAGTACTTC

v_gene: TRBV5-1
j_gene: TRBJ2-3
abundance: once
len: 13
d_gene: -
CDR3aa: CASSSLVGDTQYF
CDR3nt: TGCGCCAGCAGCTCACTAGTGGGAGATACGCAGTATTTT

v_gene: TRBV20-1
j_gene: TRBJ2-5
abundance: -
len: 16
d_gene: -
CDR3aa: CSGQGVRVDSRETQYF
CDR3nt: TGCAGTGGGCAGGGTGTCAGGGTGGATAGTCGAGAGACCCAGTACTTC

v_gene: TRBV7-9
j_gene: TRBJ1-1
abundance: -
len: 11
d_gene: -
CDR3aa: CASSFTHEAFF
CDR3nt: TGTGCCAGCAGCTTTACCCATGAAGCTTTCTTT

v_gene: TRBV7-9
j_gene: TRBJ2-7
abundance: -
len: 15
d_gene: TRBD1
CDR3aa: CASSSTDRDAYEQYF
CDR3nt: TGTGCCAGCAGCTCGACGGACAGGGACGCCTACGAGCAGTACTTC

v_gene: TRBV4-2
j_gene: TRBJ1-1
abundance: -
len: 10
d_gene: -
CDR3aa: CASQGSSAFF
CDR3nt: TGTGCCAGCCAGGGTTCTTCAGCTTTCTTT

v_gene: TRBV6-5
j_gene: TRBJ1-4
abundance: -
len: 14
d_gene: -
CDR3aa: CASSYGSGYEKLFF
CDR3nt: TGTGCCAGCAGTTACGGTTCAGGGTACGAAAAACTGTTTTTT

v_gene: TRBV7-9
j_gene: TRBJ2-7
abundance: once
len: 11
d_gene: -
CDR3aa: CASSLALKQYF
CDR3nt: TGTGCCAGCAGCTTAGCCCTTAAGCAGTACTTC

v_gene: TRBV13
j_gene: TRBJ2-3
abundance: once
len: 16
d_gene: -
CDR3aa: CASSLGTRERADTQYF
CDR3nt: TGTGCCAGCAGCTTAGGCACTAGGGAGAGGGCAGATACGCAGTATTTT

v_gene: TRBV20-1
j_gene: TRBJ1-1
abundance: -
len: 12
d_gene: -
CDR3aa: CSCRNRDTEAFF
CDR3nt: TGCAGCTGCAGGAATCGGGACACTGAAGCTTTCTTT

v_gene: TRBV3-1
j_gene: TRBJ2-7
abundance: -
len: 16
d_gene: TRBD2
CDR3aa: CASSQFPGTSGYEQYF
CDR3nt: TGTGCCAGCAGCCAATTCCCCGGGACTAGCGGCTACGAGCAGTACTTC

v_gene: TRBV5-1
j_gene: TRBJ2-1
abundance: -
len: 15
d_gene: TRBD2
CDR3aa: CASSSTSGGASEQFF
CDR3nt: TGCGCCAGCAGCTCTACTAGCGGGGGGGCCAGTGAGCAGTTCTTC

v_gene: TRBV2
j_gene: TRBJ2-7
abundance: -
len: 14
d_gene: TRBD1
CDR3aa: CAMGQGIISYEQYF
CDR3nt: TGTGCCATGGGACAGGGAATTATTTCCTACGAGCAGTACTTC

v_gene: TRBV2
j_gene: TRBJ2-3
abundance: -
len: 12
d_gene: TRBD1
CDR3aa: CASTDRVNTQYF
CDR3nt: TGTGCCAGCACCGACAGGGTGAATACGCAGTATTTT

v_gene: TRBV6-2/TRBV6-3
j_gene: TRBJ1-1
abundance: once
len: 13
d_gene: TRBD1
CDR3aa: CASSKDRGTEAFF
CDR3nt: TGTGCCAGCAGTAAAGACAGGGGCACTGAAGCTTTCTTT

v_gene: TRBV30
j_gene: TRBJ1-2
abundance: -
len: 11
d_gene: -
CDR3aa: CAWSDLRGYTF
CDR3nt: TGTGCCTGGAGTGACCTCAGGGGCTACACCTTC